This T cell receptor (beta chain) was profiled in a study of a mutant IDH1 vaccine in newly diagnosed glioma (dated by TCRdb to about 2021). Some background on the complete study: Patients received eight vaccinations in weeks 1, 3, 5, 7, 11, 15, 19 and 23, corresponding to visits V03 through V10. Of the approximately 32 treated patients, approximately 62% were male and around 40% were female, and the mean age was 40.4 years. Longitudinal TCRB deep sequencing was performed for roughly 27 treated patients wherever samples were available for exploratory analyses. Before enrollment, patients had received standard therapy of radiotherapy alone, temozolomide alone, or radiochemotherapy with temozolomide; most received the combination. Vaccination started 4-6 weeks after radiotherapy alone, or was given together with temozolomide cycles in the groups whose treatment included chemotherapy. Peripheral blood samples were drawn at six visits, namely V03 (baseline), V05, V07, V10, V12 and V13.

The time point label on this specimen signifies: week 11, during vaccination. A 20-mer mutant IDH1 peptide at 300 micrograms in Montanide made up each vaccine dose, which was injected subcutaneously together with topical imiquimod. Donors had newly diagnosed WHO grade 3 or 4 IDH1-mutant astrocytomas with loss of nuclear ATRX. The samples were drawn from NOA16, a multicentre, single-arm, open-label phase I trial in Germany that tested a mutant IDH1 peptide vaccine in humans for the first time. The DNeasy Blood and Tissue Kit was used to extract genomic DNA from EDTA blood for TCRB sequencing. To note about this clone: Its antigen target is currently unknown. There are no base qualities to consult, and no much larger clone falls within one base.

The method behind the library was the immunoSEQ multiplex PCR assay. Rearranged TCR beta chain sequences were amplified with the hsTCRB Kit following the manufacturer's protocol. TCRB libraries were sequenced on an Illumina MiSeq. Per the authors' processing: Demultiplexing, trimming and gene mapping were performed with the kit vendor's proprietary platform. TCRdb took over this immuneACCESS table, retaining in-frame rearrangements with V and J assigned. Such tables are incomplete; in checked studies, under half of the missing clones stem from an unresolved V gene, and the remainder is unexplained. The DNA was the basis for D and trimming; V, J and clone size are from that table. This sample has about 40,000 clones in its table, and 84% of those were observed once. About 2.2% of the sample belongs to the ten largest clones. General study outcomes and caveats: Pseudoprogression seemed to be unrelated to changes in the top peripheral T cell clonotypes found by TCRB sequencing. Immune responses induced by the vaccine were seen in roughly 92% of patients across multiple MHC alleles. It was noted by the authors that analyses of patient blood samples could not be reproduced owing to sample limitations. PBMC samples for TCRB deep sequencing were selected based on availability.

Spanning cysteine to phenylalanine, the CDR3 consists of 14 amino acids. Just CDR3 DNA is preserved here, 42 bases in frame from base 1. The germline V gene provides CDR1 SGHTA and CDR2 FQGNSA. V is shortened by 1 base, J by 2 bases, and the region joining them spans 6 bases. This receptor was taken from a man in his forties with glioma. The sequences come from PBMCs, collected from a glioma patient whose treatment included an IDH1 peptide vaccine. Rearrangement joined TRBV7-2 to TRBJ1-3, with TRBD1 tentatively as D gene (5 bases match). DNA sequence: TGTGCCAGCAGCTTAGGGGGGACTGGAAACACCATATATTTT. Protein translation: CASSLGGTGNTIYF. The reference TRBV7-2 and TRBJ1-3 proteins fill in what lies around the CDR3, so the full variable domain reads GAGVSQSPSNKVTEKGKDVELRCDPISGHTALYWYRQSLGQGLEFLIYFQGNSAPDKSGLPSDRFSAERTGGSVSTLTIQRTQQEDSAVYLCASSLGGTGNTIYFGEGSWLTVV.